Following are 9 T cell receptor beta chains from one sample sequenced in a study of vaccination and CD4 T cells after COVID-19. Treatment in this sample: approximately nine-day PBMC culture with coronavirus spike peptide pools or control peptides (ViraFEST assay). Gathered ahead of the COVID-19 pandemic (2011-2018) were the CD4+ T cells of the unexposed donor. Antigens for these TCRs are unknown. Sequence data for DNA of cultured CD4+ T cells were generated by the Oncomine TCR Beta short-read assay. A single record per CDR3 protein comes from TCRdb applying MiXCR to the PCR reads. The sample lists roughly 7,400 distinct CDR3 sequences, about 47% seen once, with approximately 13% in the top ten. The sequenced sample consisted of CD4+ T cells from blood, cultured in vitro. The origin of the receptors is a human donor in good health.

This chain joins TRBV7-3 and TRBJ2-3; the D gene could be TRBD1 or TRBD2 (5 bases each). This CDR3 is built from 14 residues. Trimming stripped 3 bases from V and 4 bases from J, with 11 bases between. Germline CDR1 SGHTA, CDR2 FQGTGA. CDR3 DNA: TGTGCCAGCAGCTTGGGGACCCCCCCAGATACGCAGTATTTT. This codes for CASSLGTPPDTQYF.

This clonotype was seen a handful of times. The genes are TRBV7-3 and TRBJ2-5; TRBD2 might be the D (6 bases). V was pared by 1 base and J by 5 bases, with 23 bases between. CDR3 size: 18 residues. Germline lookup yields CDR1 SGHTA and CDR2 FQGTGA. The CDR3 is CASSLKGLNLQGGETQYF. Here the CDR3 DNA reads TGTGCCAGCAGCTTAAAAGGCCTTAACCTCCAGGGAGGCGAGACCCAGTACTTC.

V is TRBV30 and J is TRBJ2-3; D remains ambiguous. The CDR3 extends over 14 amino acids. Between the trimmed V and J ends, which lost 1 base and 2 bases, there was a span of 10 bases. The germline V gene encodes CDR1 GTSNPN and CDR2 SVGIG (reference sequence). The DNA for the CDR3 is TGTGCCTGGAGTGGGTTGGCTTACACAGATACGCAGTATTTT. Its translation is CAWSGLAYTDTQYF.

The V gene is TRBV12-3 or TRBV12-4, the J gene TRBJ1-1; 9 bases line up with TRBD1. There are 14 residues in the CDR3. Trimming cost V 6 bases and J 4 bases; bases outside gene matches: 6. CDR3 in DNA: TGTGCCAGCAGGCCACAGGGGGCGGTCACTGAAGCTTTCTTT. This sequence encodes CASRPQGAVTEAFF.

The table lists this clonotype with a count of one. V and J are TRBV28 and TRBJ1-2, with 9 positions matching TRBD1. CDR1 is MDHEN and CDR2 is SYDVKM in the germline V gene. CDR3 length: 14 amino acids. Unmatched junction bases numbered 12, after V lost 6 bases and J lost 10 bases. In nucleotides, the CDR3 is TGTGCCAGCAGCCTACCGACAGGGGGAAGTGTCTACACCTTC. It codes for CASSLPTGGSVYTF.

This clonotype was detected only a few times. V usage is TRBV18 and J usage is TRBJ2-5, with 9 bases fitting TRBD2. Germline assignment: CDR1 KGHSH and CDR2 LQKENI. The CDR3 sequence is 14 residues long. V gave up 6 bases and J gave up 1 base; unmatched junction bases: 3. CDR3 amino acids: CASSLGLAQETQYF. The CDR3 region has the DNA TGTGCCAGCTCCCTGGGACTAGCCCAAGAGACCCAGTACTTC. The variable domain in full, completed from reference TRBV18 and TRBJ2-5, reads NAGVMQNPRHLVRRRGQEARLRCSPMKGHSHVYWYRQLPEEGLKFMVYLQKENIIDESGMPKERFSAEFPKEGPSILRIQQVVRGDSAAYFCASSLGLAQETQYFGPGTRLLVL.

This clonotype was observed a handful of times. The V call is TRBV6-4, the J call TRBJ1-2; 11 bases agree with TRBD1. Germline V gives CDR1 MRHNA, CDR2 SNTAGT. After removal of 3 bases from V and 4 bases from J, the junction contained 4 bases not matched to a gene. CDR3 size: 15 residues. The CDR3 reads CASSEAGTGGYGYTF. CDR3 bases: TGTGCCAGCAGTGAGGCCGGGACAGGGGGCTATGGCTACACCTTC.

This chain connects TRBV6-2 or TRBV6-3 to TRBJ1-2; no firm D call. The CDR3 extends over 12 amino acids. Germline V gene sequence: CDR1 MNHEY, CDR2 SVGEGT. V was shortened by 4 bases and J by 3 bases, with 6 bases between the two germline ends. The CDR3 nucleotides read TGTGCCAGCAGTTCGACGGACTATGGCTACACCTTC. This gives the protein CASSSTDYGYTF.

By sample share, this clonotype is large. This rearrangement joins TRBV29-1 to TRBJ2-7; 9 nucleotides line up with TRBD1. V was clipped by 6 bases and J by 6 bases; unmatched bases: 6. CDR1 is SQVTM, CDR2 ANQGSEA, per germline. This CDR3 contains 12 residues. CDR3 sequence (DNA): TGCAGCGTAGAAACAGGGGGCGGCGAGCAGTACTTC. Translated, it gives CSVETGGGEQYF.